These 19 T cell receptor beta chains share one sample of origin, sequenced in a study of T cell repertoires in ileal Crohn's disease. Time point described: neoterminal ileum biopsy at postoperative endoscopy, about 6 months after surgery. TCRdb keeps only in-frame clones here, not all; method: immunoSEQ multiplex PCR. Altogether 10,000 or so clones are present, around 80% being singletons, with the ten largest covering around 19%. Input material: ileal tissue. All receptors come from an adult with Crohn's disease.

The chain's CDR3 is CASSLYSSVNEQFF. CDR3 bases: TGTGCCAGCAGCCTCTATTCTAGCGTCAATGAGCAGTTCTTC. The chain links TRBV7-3 to TRBJ2-1; possible D gene TRBD2, 6 bases. The CDR3 sequence is 14 residues long. V was shortened by 5 bases and J by 6 bases, with 14 bases between the two germline ends. From germline, CDR1 is SGHTA and CDR2 FQGTGA.

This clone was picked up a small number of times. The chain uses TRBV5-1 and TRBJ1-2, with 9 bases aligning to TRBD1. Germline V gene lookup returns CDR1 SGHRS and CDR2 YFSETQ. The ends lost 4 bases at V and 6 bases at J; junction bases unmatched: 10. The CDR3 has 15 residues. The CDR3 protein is CASSITTGGKDGYTF. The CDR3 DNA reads TGCGCCAGCAGCATCACGACAGGGGGAAAAGATGGCTACACCTTC.

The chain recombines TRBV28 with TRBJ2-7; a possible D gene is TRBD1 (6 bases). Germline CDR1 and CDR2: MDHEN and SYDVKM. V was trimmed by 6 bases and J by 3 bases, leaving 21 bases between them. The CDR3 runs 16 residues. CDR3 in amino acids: CASSPSEAGTNYEQYF. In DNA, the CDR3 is TGTGCCAGCAGCCCCAGCGAGGCAGGGACAAACTACGAGCAGTACTTC. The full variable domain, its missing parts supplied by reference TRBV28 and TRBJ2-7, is DVKVTQSSRYLVKRTGEKVFLECVQDMDHENMFWYRQDPGLGLRLIYFSYDVKMKEKGDIPEGYSVSREKKERFSLILESASTNQTSMYLCASSPSEAGTNYEQYFGPGTRLTVT.

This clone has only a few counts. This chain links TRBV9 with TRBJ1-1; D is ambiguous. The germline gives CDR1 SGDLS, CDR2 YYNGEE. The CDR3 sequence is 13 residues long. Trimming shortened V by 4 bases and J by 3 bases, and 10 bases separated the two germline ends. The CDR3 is CASSPEVYTEAFF. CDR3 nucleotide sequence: TGTGCCAGCAGCCCGGAGGTTTACACTGAAGCTTTCTTT.

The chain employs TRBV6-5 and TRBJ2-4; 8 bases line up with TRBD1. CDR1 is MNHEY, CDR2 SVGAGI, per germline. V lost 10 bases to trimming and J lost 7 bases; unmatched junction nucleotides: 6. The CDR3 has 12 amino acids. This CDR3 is CATRTGMNIQYF. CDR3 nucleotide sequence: TGTGCCACCCGGACAGGGATGAACATTCAGTACTTC.

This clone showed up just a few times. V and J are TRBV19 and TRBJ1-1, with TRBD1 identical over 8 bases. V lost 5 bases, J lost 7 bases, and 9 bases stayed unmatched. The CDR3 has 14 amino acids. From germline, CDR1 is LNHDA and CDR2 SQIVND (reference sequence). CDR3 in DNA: TGTGCCAGTAGTCACAGGGGGGTCGACGGTGAAGCTTTCTTT. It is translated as CASSHRGVDGEAFF.

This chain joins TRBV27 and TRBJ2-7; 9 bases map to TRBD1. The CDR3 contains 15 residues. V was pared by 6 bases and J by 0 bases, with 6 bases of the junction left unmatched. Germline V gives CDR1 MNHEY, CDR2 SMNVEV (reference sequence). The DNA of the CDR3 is TGTGCCAGCAGGGACGACAGGGGGGGCTCCTACGAGCAGTACTTC. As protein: CASRDDRGGSYEQYF.

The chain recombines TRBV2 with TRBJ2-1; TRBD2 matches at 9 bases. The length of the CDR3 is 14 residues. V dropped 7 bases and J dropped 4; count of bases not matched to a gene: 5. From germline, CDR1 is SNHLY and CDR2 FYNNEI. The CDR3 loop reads CASKGGGAYNEQFF. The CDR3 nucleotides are TGTGCCAGCAAGGGCGGGGGGGCTTACAATGAGCAGTTCTTC.

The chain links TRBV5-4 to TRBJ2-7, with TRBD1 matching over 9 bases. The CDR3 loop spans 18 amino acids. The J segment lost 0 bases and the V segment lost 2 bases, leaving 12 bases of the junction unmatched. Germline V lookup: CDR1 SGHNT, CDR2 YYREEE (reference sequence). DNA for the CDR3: TGTGCCAGCAGCTTCGGGACAGGGTTGGCCCTAAGCTCCTACGAGCAGTACTTC. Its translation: CASSFGTGLALSSYEQYF.

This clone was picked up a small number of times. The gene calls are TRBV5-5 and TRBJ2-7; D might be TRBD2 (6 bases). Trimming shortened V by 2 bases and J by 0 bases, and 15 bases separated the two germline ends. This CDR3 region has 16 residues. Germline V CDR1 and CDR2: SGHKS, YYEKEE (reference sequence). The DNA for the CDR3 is TGTGCCAGCAGCTTCTCCGGGAGCCCCAACTCCTACGAGCAGTACTTC. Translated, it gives CASSFSGSPNSYEQYF.

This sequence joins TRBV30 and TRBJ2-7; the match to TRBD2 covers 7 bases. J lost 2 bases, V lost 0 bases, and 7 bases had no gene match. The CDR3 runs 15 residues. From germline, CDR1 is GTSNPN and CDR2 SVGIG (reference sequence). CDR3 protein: CAWSVGGSRAYEQYF. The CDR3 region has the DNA TGTGCCTGGAGTGTGGGAGGGAGTAGGGCCTACGAGCAGTACTTC.

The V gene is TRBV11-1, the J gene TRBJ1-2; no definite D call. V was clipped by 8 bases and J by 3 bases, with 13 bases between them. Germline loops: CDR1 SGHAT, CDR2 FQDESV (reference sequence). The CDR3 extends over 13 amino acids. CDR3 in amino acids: CASLVVAYYGYTF. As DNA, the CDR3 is TGTGCCAGCCTAGTCGTTGCTTACTATGGCTACACCTTC.

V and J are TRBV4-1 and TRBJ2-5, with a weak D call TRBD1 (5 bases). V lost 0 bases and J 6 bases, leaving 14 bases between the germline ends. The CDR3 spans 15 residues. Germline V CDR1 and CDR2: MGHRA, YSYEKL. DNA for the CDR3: TGCGCCAGCAGCCAAGATCACCAGGGTGGGAAGACCCAGTACTTC. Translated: CASSQDHQGGKTQYF.

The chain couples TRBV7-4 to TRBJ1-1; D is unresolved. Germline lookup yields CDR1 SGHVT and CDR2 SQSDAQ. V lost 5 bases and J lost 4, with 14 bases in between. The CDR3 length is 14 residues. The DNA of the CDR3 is TGTGCCAGCAGCACCGCAGGCAGGCCCACTGAAGCTTTCTTT. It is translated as CASSTAGRPTEAFF.

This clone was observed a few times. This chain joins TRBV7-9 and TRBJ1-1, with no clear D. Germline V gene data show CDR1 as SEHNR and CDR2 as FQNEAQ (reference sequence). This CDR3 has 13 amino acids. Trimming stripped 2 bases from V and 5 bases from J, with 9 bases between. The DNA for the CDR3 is TGTGCCAGCAGCTTATTCTCCGGGACTGAAGCTTTCTTT. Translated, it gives CASSLFSGTEAFF.

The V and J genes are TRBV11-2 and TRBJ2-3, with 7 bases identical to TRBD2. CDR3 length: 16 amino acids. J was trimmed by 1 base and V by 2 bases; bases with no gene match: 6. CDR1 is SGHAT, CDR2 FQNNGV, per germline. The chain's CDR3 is CASSLNNAGGTDTQYF. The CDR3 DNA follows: TGTGCCAGCAGCTTAAACAATGCGGGAGGCACAGATACGCAGTATTTT.

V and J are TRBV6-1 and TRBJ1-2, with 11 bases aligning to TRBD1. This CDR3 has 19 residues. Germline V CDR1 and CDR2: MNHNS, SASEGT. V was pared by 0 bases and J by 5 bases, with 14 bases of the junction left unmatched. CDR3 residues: CASSEALGQGAPGDYGYTF. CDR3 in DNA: TGTGCCAGCAGTGAAGCGTTAGGACAGGGGGCGCCGGGGGATTATGGCTACACCTTC.

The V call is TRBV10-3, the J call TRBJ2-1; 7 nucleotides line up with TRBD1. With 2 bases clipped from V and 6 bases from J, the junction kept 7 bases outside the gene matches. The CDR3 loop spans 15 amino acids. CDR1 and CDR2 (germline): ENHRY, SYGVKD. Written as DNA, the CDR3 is TGTGCCATCAGTGAGATAACAGGGGAAGCCAATGAGCAGTTCTTC. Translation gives CAISEITGEANEQFF.

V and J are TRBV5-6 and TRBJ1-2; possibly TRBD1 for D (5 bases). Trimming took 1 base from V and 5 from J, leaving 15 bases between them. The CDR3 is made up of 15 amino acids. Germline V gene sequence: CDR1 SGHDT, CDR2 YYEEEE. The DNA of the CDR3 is TGTGCCAGCAGCTTGTACGGGGGGTTAAGTTATGGCTACACCTTC. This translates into CASSLYGGLSYGYTF.